The next 30 T cell receptor beta chains were all read from a single sample in a study of cytomegalovirus exposure and HLA in healthy donors. PCR was performed using 60 Vbeta and 13 Jbeta primers. Profiling relied on immunoSEQ multiplex PCR, and the TCRdb table lists in-frame clones only, not all of them. The sample contains around 31,000 clones, more than 55% of which appear only once. Sequencing input: PBMCs. All receptors derive from a male donor in good health and CMV-seropositive.

The chain recombines TRBV7-9 with TRBJ2-7, with D possibly matching TRBD1 (5 bases). The ends were cut back, 7 bases at V and 4 bases at J, with 8 bases in the middle. In germline, CDR1 is SEHNR, CDR2 FQNEAQ (reference sequence). The CDR3 covers 11 residues. The CDR3 protein is CASNKGYEQYF. The CDR3, as DNA: TGTGCCAGCAATAAGGGGTACGAGCAGTACTTC. Looking up the rest from reference TRBV7-9 and TRBJ2-7 gives the full variable domain: DTGVSQNPRHKITKRGQNVTFRCDPISEHNRLYWYRQTLGQGPEFLTYFQNEAQLEKSRLLSDRFSAERPKGSFSTLEIQRTEQGDSAMYLCASNKGYEQYFGPGTRLTVT.

In this sample, this clone turned up once. The V call is TRBV30, the J call TRBJ2-2, with D possibly matching TRBD2 (6 bases). This CDR3 comprises 15 residues. V was cut by 5 bases and J by 6 bases, with 19 bases left in between. Germline V CDR1 and CDR2: GTSNPN, SVGIG (reference sequence). CDR3 DNA sequence: TGTGCCTGGGTGTGGGGGGAGGTTGGAGCCGGGGAGCTGTTTTTT. Translating it yields CAWVWGEVGAGELFF.

V usage is TRBV5-4 and J usage is TRBJ1-1; D not resolved. The CDR3 runs to 13 residues. Trimming stripped 0 bases from V and 1 base from J, with 4 bases between. Germline V gene lookup returns CDR1 SGHNT and CDR2 YYREEE (reference sequence). The DNA for the CDR3 is TGTGCCAGCAGCTTGGCAGGGAACACTGAAGCTTTCTTT. This sequence encodes CASSLAGNTEAFF.

V is TRBV6-1 and J is TRBJ1-5; 7 bases agree with TRBD1. CDR1 is MNHNS, CDR2 SASEGT, per germline. Losses at the gene ends were 1 base for V and 6 bases for J; bases not matched to a gene: 6. The length of the CDR3 is 15 residues. CDR3 DNA: TGTGCCAGCAGTGAAGTTGACAGGGTCCCTCAGCCCCAGCATTTT. Its protein product is CASSEVDRVPQPQHF.

CDR3 residues: CASSPDRYSGNTIYF. The CDR3 bases are TGTGCCAGCAGCCCAGACAGATACTCTGGAAACACCATATATTTT. This chain links TRBV6-5 with TRBJ1-3; D is perhaps TRBD1 (5 bases). Per germline, CDR1 MNHEY and CDR2 SVGAGI. Trimming pared 6 bases from V and 0 bases from J, leaving 12 bases between. The CDR3 loop spans 15 amino acids.

The DNA of the CDR3 is TGTGCCAGCAGCGGGACTAGCGGGATAGATGAGCAGTTCTTC. It yields the protein CASSGTSGIDEQFF. The chain recombines TRBV9 with TRBJ2-1, with 12 bases that match TRBD2. V was clipped by 3 bases and J by 8 bases; unmatched bases: 3. This CDR3 spans 14 amino acids. The V gene's germline CDR1 is SGDLS and CDR2 YYNGEE.

The chain is built from TRBV4-1 and TRBJ1-2; a weak D match, TRBD1 (6 bases). Per the germline V gene, CDR1 is MGHRA and CDR2 is YSYEKL. The V gene lost 2 bases and the J gene lost 1 base, with 20 bases spanning the gap. The CDR3 spans 18 residues. CDR3 DNA sequence: TGCGCCAGCAGCCAATGGGCCGGTCGACAGGACTTTAACTATGGCTACACCTTC. Protein sequence: CASSQWAGRQDFNYGYTF.

This chain joins TRBV6-4 and TRBJ2-1, with 8 bases identical to TRBD2. V lost 2 bases and J lost 3; bases outside the gene matches: 0. Germline V CDR1 and CDR2: MRHNA, SNTAGT. The CDR3 length is 14 residues. As DNA, the CDR3 is TGTGCCAGCAGTGACGGGACTAGCTACAATGAGCAGTTCTTC. Its translation is CASSDGTSYNEQFF.

Only one count was recorded for this clone. The chain combines TRBV6-4 with TRBJ1-1, with TRBD1 matching 11 bases. The CDR3 covers 15 residues. From germline, CDR1 is MRHNA and CDR2 SNTAGT. The J segment lost 4 bases and the V segment lost 4 bases, leaving 5 bases of the junction unmatched. This CDR3 reads CASSAGTGGGTEAFF. The CDR3 coding sequence is TGTGCCAGCAGTGCCGGGACAGGGGGGGGCACTGAAGCTTTCTTT.

This clone has just a few counts. This chain uses TRBV6-5 with TRBJ1-1; 8 nucleotides agree with TRBD1. The CDR3 consists of 13 residues. The V gene end was trimmed by 5 bases and the J gene end by 4 bases; junction bases not matched to a gene: 3. Germline CDR1 reads MNHEY; CDR2 reads SVGAGI. The CDR3: CASSDTGGTEAFF. As DNA, the CDR3 is TGTGCCAGCAGTGATACAGGGGGCACTGAAGCTTTCTTT.

The J gene is TRBJ1-1, the V gene TRBV6-1; tentatively, D is TRBD1 (5 bases). Germline CDR1 is MNHNS and CDR2 is SASEGT. V was clipped by 2 bases and J by 1 base, with 17 bases between them. The CDR3 runs to 17 residues. The CDR3 is CASSERGTGKGNTEAFF. As DNA, the CDR3 is TGTGCCAGCAGTGAAAGAGGAACAGGAAAGGGGAACACTGAAGCTTTCTTT.

The V call is TRBV27, the J call TRBJ2-7; 8 bases fit TRBD1. Germline assignment: CDR1 MNHEY and CDR2 SMNVEV (reference sequence). The CDR3 sequence is 15 residues long. V lost 6 bases and J lost 2; bases outside the gene matches: 9. CDR3 amino acids: CASRGFGQGAYEQYF. CDR3 nucleotide sequence: TGTGCCAGCAGGGGTTTTGGACAGGGAGCCTACGAGCAGTACTTC.

The V gene is TRBV5-6, the J gene TRBJ1-4, with 7 bases identical to TRBD1. V trimming: 6 bases; J trimming: 3 bases; junction bases outside the gene matches: 11. Germline V CDR1 and CDR2: SGHDT, YYEEEE. CDR3 size: 16 residues. The CDR3 here is CASTSSTGTANEKLFF. CDR3 in DNA: TGTGCCAGCACCTCATCTACAGGGACAGCTAATGAAAAACTGTTTTTT.

This sequence joins TRBV20-1 and TRBJ1-2; 8 positions match TRBD1. Trimming at V came to 5 bases and at J to 13 bases, leaving 9 bases not matched to a gene. Germline CDR1 DFQATT, CDR2 SNEGSKA (reference sequence). CDR3 length: 11 amino acids. The CDR3 here is CSAYLQGGGTF. In nucleotides, the CDR3 is TGCAGTGCTTATTTACAGGGGGGCGGCACCTTC.

This chain links TRBV19 with TRBJ2-6, with D uncertain. This CDR3 has 17 amino acids. The germline V gene encodes CDR1 LNHDA and CDR2 SQIVND (reference sequence). V was clipped by 0 bases and J by 0 bases, with 9 bases between them. The CDR3 protein is CASSIDPKSSGANVLTF. CDR3 in DNA: TGTGCCAGTAGTATAGACCCGAAGAGCTCTGGGGCCAACGTCCTGACTTTC.

V usage is TRBV7-9 and J usage is TRBJ1-2; possibly TRBD1 for D (5 bases). Germline V gives CDR1 SEHNR, CDR2 FQNEAQ (reference sequence). CDR3 length: 14 residues. Trimming removed 5 bases at V and 5 bases at J, with 15 bases between. The CDR3 spells CASSLRDGVYGYTF. Written as DNA, the CDR3 is TGTGCCAGCAGCCTGCGGGACGGAGTATATGGCTACACCTTC. Drawing the rest from reference TRBV7-9 and TRBJ1-2, the complete variable domain is DTGVSQNPRHKITKRGQNVTFRCDPISEHNRLYWYRQTLGQGPEFLTYFQNEAQLEKSRLLSDRFSAERPKGSFSTLEIQRTEQGDSAMYLCASSLRDGVYGYTFGSGTRLTVV.

Worth noting for this clone: One end of the junction does not line up with germline, which may come from a read error. The chain employs TRBV19 and TRBJ1-1; 8 bases map to TRBD1. Per germline, CDR1 LNHDA and CDR2 SQIVND (reference sequence). The CDR3 totals 13 residues. The CDR3 reads CASNPTGTGHPSF. The CDR3 nucleotides read TGTGCCAGTAATCCTACCGGGACAGGCCACCCTTCTTTT.

This clone was seen once. The chain has TRBV30 and TRBJ2-1; 8 bases line up with TRBD1. The CDR3 totals 16 residues. The trim removed 2 bases at V and 5 bases at J, leaving 11 bases unmatched. Germline V gene sequence: CDR1 GTSNPN, CDR2 SVGIG (reference sequence). CDR3 amino acids: CAWSSPRRGRDNEQFF. DNA of the CDR3: TGTGCCTGGAGTTCCCCCCGCAGGGGGCGGGACAATGAGCAGTTCTTC. Complete variable domain (other parts from reference TRBV30 and TRBJ2-1): SQTIHQWPATLVQPVGSPLSLECTVEGTSNPNLYWYRQAAGRGLQLLFYSVGIGQISSEVPQNLSASRPQDRQFILSSKKLLLSDSGFYLCAWSSPRRGRDNEQFFGPGTRLTVL.

This sequence joins TRBV5-4 and TRBJ2-5; 7 bases line up with TRBD2. Trimming at V came to 0 bases and at J to 4 bases, leaving 3 bases not matched to a gene. Germline values: CDR1 SGHNT, CDR2 YYREEE (reference sequence). The CDR3 covers 14 residues. CDR3 bases: TGTGCCAGCAGCTTGGCTAGCGGAACAGAGACCCAGTACTTC. This gives the protein CASSLASGTETQYF.

This clone appeared once. V is TRBV5-1 and J is TRBJ2-7, with 8 bases matching TRBD2. J lost 5 bases, V lost 2 bases, and 3 bases had no gene match. This CDR3 region has 13 residues. Germline-derived CDR1 and CDR2 are SGHRS and YFSETQ. Written as DNA, the CDR3 is TGCGCCAGCAGCTTAGCGGGAGCCCACGAGCAGTACTTC. As protein: CASSLAGAHEQYF.

The rearrangement uses TRBV6-5 and TRBJ1-3; 7 bases match TRBD1. Looked up from germline, CDR1 is MNHEY and CDR2 is SVGAGI. CDR3 length equals 14 residues. V shed 4 bases, J shed 8 bases, and the junction held 8 bases outside the gene matches. CDR3 sequence (DNA): TGTGCCAGCAGTTCTCCTAACAGGGGAGACACCATATATTTT. Protein product: CASSSPNRGDTIYF.

The V and J genes are TRBV28 and TRBJ2-5; maybe TRBD2 (6 bases). CDR3 length: 15 residues. Germline assignment: CDR1 MDHEN and CDR2 SYDVKM. Trimming took off 6 bases at V and 0 bases at J, with 14 bases between the two ends. The CDR3 DNA follows: TGTGCCAGCAGAGACCCAGGGAGGAACCAAGAGACCCAGTACTTC. This sequence encodes CASRDPGRNQETQYF. The full variable domain, in which reference TRBV28 and TRBJ2-5 provide the parts outside the CDR3, is DVKVTQSSRYLVKRTGEKVFLECVQDMDHENMFWYRQDPGLGLRLIYFSYDVKMKEKGDIPEGYSVSREKKERFSLILESASTNQTSMYLCASRDPGRNQETQYFGPGTRLLVL.

V is TRBV28 and J is TRBJ1-1; 9 bases are shared with TRBD1. V was pared by 5 bases and J by 4 bases, with 5 bases of the junction left unmatched. CDR1 MDHEN and CDR2 SYDVKM come from the germline V gene. This CDR3 has 14 amino acids. The CDR3 bases are TGTGCCAGCAGTCAACAGACAGGGGGCACTGAAGCTTTCTTT. It specifies CASSQQTGGTEAFF.

The V gene is TRBV25-1, the J gene TRBJ1-2; 10 bases are a match to TRBD1. Germline V gene data show CDR1 as MGHDK and CDR2 as SYGVNS. V was clipped by 5 bases and J by 4 bases; unmatched bases: 7. This CDR3 region has 15 residues. Written as DNA, the CDR3 is TGTGCCAGCAGTTCCGACAGGGGGCGCGCCTATGGCTACACCTTC. It yields the protein CASSSDRGRAYGYTF.

There are a few counts of this clone. This chain connects TRBV14 to TRBJ2-5; D may be TRBD1 (6 bases). The CDR3 has 13 residues. Germline loops: CDR1 SGHDN, CDR2 FVKESK. V was pared by 4 bases and J by 0 bases, with 6 bases between. The CDR3 sequence is CASSRTDQETQYF. CDR3 DNA sequence: TGTGCCAGCAGCCGGACAGACCAAGAGACCCAGTACTTC.

The chain recombines TRBV11-2 with TRBJ2-5; possible D gene TRBD2, 5 bases. Germline V gene data show CDR1 as SGHAT and CDR2 as FQNNGV. The CDR3 spans 15 residues. Trimming cost V 4 bases and J 5 bases, with 17 bases left between them. The CDR3 DNA reads TGTGCCAGCAGCTCTGGCCCCACTAGTGGCGAGACCCAGTACTTC. Protein sequence: CASSSGPTSGETQYF. Full variable domain (missing parts from reference TRBV11-2 and TRBJ2-5): EAGVAQSPRYKIIEKRQSVAFWCNPISGHATLYWYQQILGQGPKLLIQFQNNGVVDDSQLPKDRFSAERLKGVDSTLKIQPAKLEDSAVYLCASSSGPTSGETQYFGPGTRLLVL.

V usage is TRBV6-5 and J usage is TRBJ2-7; 10 bases agree with TRBD2. CDR1 and CDR2 (germline): MNHEY, SVGAGI. The CDR3 has 13 residues. V was clipped by 8 bases and J by 3 bases; unmatched bases: 4. CDR3 DNA sequence: TGTGCCAGCCAACGGACTAGCGGCTACGAGCAGTACTTC. Residues: CASQRTSGYEQYF.

The rearrangement joins TRBV5-1 to TRBJ2-7; 9 positions agree with TRBD1. This CDR3 is 18 amino acids long. Trimming removed 7 bases from V and 0 bases from J; junction bases left unmatched: 17. Per germline, CDR1 SGHRS and CDR2 YFSETQ. The CDR3 here is CASGTGTGSQKSSYEQYF. DNA for the CDR3: TGCGCCAGCGGGACCGGGACAGGGTCCCAAAAGAGCTCCTACGAGCAGTACTTC.

This clone turned up a few times. The gene calls are TRBV4-2 and TRBJ2-7; D unresolved. Germline CDR1 reads LGHNA; CDR2 reads YNFKEQ. CDR3 length equals 16 residues. With 0 bases removed from V and 6 bases from J, the gap between germline ends came to 18 bases. Here the CDR3 reads CASSQDVAPPGSEQYF. The CDR3 DNA follows: TGTGCCAGCAGCCAAGATGTGGCCCCTCCTGGCTCCGAGCAGTACTTC.

This sequence joins TRBV4-1 and TRBJ1-1, with 11 bases matching TRBD1. The junction had 6 bases not matched to a gene; V was cut back by 2 bases and J by 4 bases. The CDR3 loop spans 16 amino acids. The germline gives CDR1 MGHRA, CDR2 YSYEKL. In nucleotides, the CDR3 is TGCGCCAGCAGCCAATCTTTGGACAGGGGGCTCACTGAAGCTTTCTTT. Its translation is CASSQSLDRGLTEAFF.